What follows is one TCR beta chain and its context. Its antigen is unknown. In germline, CDR1 is LNHDA, CDR2 SQIVND (reference sequence). The length of the CDR3 is 13 residues. V shed 5 bases and J shed 1 base, with 9 bases lying between them. These data originate in a study of OX40 agonist ivuxolimab in advanced cancers. About the research overall: The mean age was approximately 60 years, ranging from about 20 to 79, with over 70% of participants male.

TCRdb's copy holds only in-frame clones and misses some; the assay was immunoSEQ multiplex PCR. This sample carries under 50,000 clones, around 89% of them seen once, and the ten largest clones take 31%. Broader study findings: Antigen specificity of clonally expanded peripheral T cells was not established. Blood T cells, both CD4+ and CD8+, expanded clonally by week 6 at 0.1 to 3.0 mg/kg. The authors also found low normalized T-cell clonal expansion in some nonresponders.

The source was CD4+ or CD8+ T cells sorted from blood, collected in a trial of the OX40 agonist ivuxolimab. The chain recombines TRBV19 with TRBJ2-7; D is perhaps TRBD2 (6 bases). The receptor's source is an adult with an advanced solid tumor such as melanoma, head and neck, liver or kidney cancer. CDR3 in DNA: TGTGCCAGTAGTTTCGGACTATCCTACGAGCAGTACTTC. This translates into CASSFGLSYEQYF.